The 9 T cell receptor beta chains given below trace back to one sample, sequenced in a study of cytomegalovirus exposure and HLA in healthy donors. Both 60 Vbeta primers and 13 Jbeta primers went into the PCR. Produced via immunoSEQ multiplex PCR; TCRdb's table is partial and in-frame only. This listing includes nearly 35,000 clones. What was sequenced was PBMCs. The receptors here all came from a woman aged 40 to 55 in good health and CMV-seropositive.

This chain connects TRBV19 to TRBJ2-7, with 14 bases that match TRBD2. The J segment lost 4 bases and the V segment lost 5 bases, leaving 7 bases of the junction unmatched. CDR3 length: 16 amino acids. Per germline, CDR1 LNHDA and CDR2 SQIVND (reference sequence). CDR3 nucleotides: TGTGCCAGTAGTCCCGCCGGGACTAGCGGGAGTTACGAGCAGTACTTC. It translates to CASSPAGTSGSYEQYF. Full variable domain (rest looked up from reference TRBV19 and TRBJ2-7): DGGITQSPKYLFRKEGQNVTLSCEQNLNHDAMYWYRQDPGQGLRLIYYSQIVNDFQKGDIAEGYSVSREKKESFPLTVTSAQKNPTAFYLCASSPAGTSGSYEQYFGPGTRLTVT.

This chain uses TRBV13 with TRBJ2-1; maybe TRBD1 (5 bases). Germline CDR1 and CDR2: PRHDT and FYEKMQ (reference sequence). The CDR3 runs 16 residues. V lost 0 bases and J 1 base, leaving 10 bases between the germline ends. The CDR3: CASSLGGVGSYNEQFF. In DNA form, the CDR3 reads TGTGCCAGCAGCTTAGGAGGGGTGGGTTCCTACAATGAGCAGTTCTTC.

The chain has TRBV29-1 and TRBJ1-1; tentatively, D is TRBD1 (6 bases). Trimming stripped 0 bases from V and 0 bases from J, with 26 bases between. Germline-derived CDR1 and CDR2 are SQVTM and ANQGSEA. The CDR3 loop spans 20 amino acids. The CDR3 DNA sequence: TGCAGCGTTGAAGAGAGGTCGTGGGGGGGGCCGTTAAAACTGAACACTGAAGCTTTCTTT. Amino acid sequence: CSVEERSWGGPLKLNTEAFF.

The chain couples TRBV4-1 to TRBJ2-3, with TRBD2 matching 9 bases. The CDR3 runs 16 residues. Germline-derived CDR1 and CDR2 are MGHRA and YSYEKL. V was clipped by 4 bases and J by 10 bases; unmatched bases: 15. The CDR3 reads CASSPKTSGAADAQYF. CDR3 sequence (DNA): TGCGCCAGCAGCCCAAAGACTAGCGGCGCAGCTGACGCGCAGTATTTT.

The V gene is TRBV25-1, the J gene TRBJ2-7; 9 positions match TRBD1. Germline-derived CDR1 and CDR2 are MGHDK and SYGVNS. The CDR3 is 14 residues long. V was pared by 3 bases and J by 4 bases, with 4 bases of the junction left unmatched. CDR3 coding DNA: TGTGCCAGCAGTGATCCGGGACAGGGTTACGAGCAGTACTTC. Its translation: CASSDPGQGYEQYF.

The chain carries TRBV6-5 and TRBJ1-2; unclear D gene. The length of the CDR3 is 15 residues. V shed 7 bases and J shed 8 bases, with 23 bases lying between them. From germline, CDR1 is MNHEY and CDR2 SVGAGI. Written as DNA, the CDR3 is TGTGCCAGCACAGTTACGGGTTCAGCCCGAGGAGGCTACACCTTC. It encodes CASTVTGSARGGYTF.

The V and J genes are TRBV5-4 and TRBJ2-5; TRBD2 agrees at 8 bases. The trim removed 5 bases at V and 3 bases at J, leaving 6 bases unmatched. Looked up from germline, CDR1 is SGHNT and CDR2 is YYREEE (reference sequence). CDR3 length: 14 residues. CDR3: CASRETSGEETQYF. CDR3 coding DNA: TGTGCCAGCAGGGAAACTAGCGGAGAAGAGACCCAGTACTTC.

CDR3: CASSKLAGSSYEQYF. The DNA for the CDR3 is TGTGCCAGCAGTAAGCTAGCGGGAAGCTCCTACGAGCAGTACTTC. This chain connects TRBV28 to TRBJ2-5, with 9 bases matching TRBD2. The J call may be wrong; the DNA end is better matched by TRBJ2-7. The germline gives CDR1 MDHEN, CDR2 SYDVKM. The CDR3 loop spans 15 amino acids.

The rearrangement joins TRBV14 to TRBJ1-1; D not resolved. Between the trimmed V and J ends, which lost 1 base and 5 bases, there was a span of 11 bases. The CDR3 sequence is 14 residues long. The germline gives CDR1 SGHDN, CDR2 FVKESK. The chain's CDR3 is CASSQGGYGTEAFF. CDR3 DNA sequence: TGTGCCAGCAGCCAAGGAGGGTATGGAACTGAAGCTTTCTTT. Supplemented by reference TRBV14 and TRBJ1-1, the full variable domain reads EAGVTQFPSHSVIEKGQTVTLRCDPISGHDNLYWYRRVMGKEIKFLLHFVKESKQDESGMPNNRFLAERTGGTYSTLKVQPAELEDSGVYFCASSQGGYGTEAFFGQGTRLTVV.